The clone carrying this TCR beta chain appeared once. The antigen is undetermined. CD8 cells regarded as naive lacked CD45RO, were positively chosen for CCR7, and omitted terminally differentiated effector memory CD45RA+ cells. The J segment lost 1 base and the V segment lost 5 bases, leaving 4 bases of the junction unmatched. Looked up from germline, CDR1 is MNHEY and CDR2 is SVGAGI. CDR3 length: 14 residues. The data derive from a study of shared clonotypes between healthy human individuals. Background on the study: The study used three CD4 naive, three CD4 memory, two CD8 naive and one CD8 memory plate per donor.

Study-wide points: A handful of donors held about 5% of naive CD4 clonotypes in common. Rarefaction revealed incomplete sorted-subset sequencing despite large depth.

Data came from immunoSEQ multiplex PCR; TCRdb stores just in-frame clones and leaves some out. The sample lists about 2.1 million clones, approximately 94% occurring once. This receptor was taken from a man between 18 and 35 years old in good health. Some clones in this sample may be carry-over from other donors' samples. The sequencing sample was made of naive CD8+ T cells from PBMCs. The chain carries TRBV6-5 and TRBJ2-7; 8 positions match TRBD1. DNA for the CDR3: TGTGCCAGCAGTCAAAGGACAGGGTCCTACGAGCAGTACTTC. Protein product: CASSQRTGSYEQYF.